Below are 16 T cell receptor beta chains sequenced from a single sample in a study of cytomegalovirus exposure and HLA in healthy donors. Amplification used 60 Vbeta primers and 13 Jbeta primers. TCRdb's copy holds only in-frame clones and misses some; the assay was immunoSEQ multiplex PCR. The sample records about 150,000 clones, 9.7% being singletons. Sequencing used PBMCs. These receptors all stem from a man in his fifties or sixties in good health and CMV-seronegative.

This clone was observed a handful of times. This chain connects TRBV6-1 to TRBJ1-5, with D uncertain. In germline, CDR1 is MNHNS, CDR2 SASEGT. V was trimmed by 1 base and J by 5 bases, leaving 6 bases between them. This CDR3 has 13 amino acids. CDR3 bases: TGTGCCAGCAGTGAAGGGCCTGATCAGCCCCAGCATTTT. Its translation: CASSEGPDQPQHF.

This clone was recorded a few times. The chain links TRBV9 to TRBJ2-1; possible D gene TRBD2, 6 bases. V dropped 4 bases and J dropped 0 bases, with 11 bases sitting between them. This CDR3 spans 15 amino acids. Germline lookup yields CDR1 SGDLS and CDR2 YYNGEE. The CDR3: CASSFSGSSYNEQFF. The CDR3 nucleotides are TGTGCCAGCAGCTTTAGCGGCAGCTCCTACAATGAGCAGTTCTTC. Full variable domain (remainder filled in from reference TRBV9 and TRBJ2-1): DSGVTQTPKHLITATGQRVTLRCSPRSGDLSVYWYQQSLDQGLQFLIQYYNGEERAKGNILERFSAQQFPDLHSELNLSSLELGDSALYFCASSFSGSSYNEQFFGPGTRLTVL.

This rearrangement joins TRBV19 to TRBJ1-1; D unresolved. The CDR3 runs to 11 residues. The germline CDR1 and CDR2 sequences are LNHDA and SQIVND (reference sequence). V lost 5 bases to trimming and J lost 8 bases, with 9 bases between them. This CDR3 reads CASSEQVEAFF. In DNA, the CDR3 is TGTGCCAGTAGTGAACAAGTAGAAGCTTTCTTT.

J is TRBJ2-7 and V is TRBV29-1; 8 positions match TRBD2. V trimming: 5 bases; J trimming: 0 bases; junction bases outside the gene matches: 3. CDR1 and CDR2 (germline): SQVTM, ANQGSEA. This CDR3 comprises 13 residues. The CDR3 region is CSVKAGASYEQYF. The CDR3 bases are TGCAGCGTTAAAGCGGGAGCCTCCTACGAGCAGTACTTC.

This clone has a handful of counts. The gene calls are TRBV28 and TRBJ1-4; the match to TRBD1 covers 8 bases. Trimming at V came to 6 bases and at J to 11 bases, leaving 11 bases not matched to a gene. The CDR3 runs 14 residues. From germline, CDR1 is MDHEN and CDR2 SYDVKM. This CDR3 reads CASSLDRVSSKLFF. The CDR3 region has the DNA TGTGCCAGCAGCCTGGACAGGGTATCGAGTAAACTGTTTTTT.

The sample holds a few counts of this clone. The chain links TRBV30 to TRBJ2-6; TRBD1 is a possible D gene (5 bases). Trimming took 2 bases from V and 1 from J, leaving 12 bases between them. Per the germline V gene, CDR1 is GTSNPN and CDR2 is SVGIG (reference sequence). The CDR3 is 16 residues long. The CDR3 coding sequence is TGTGCCTGGAGTCGGACACGAAGGTCTGGGGCCAACGTCCTGACTTTC. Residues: CAWSRTRRSGANVLTF. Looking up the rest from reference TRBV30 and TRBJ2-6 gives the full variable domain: SQTIHQWPATLVQPVGSPLSLECTVEGTSNPNLYWYRQAAGRGLQLLFYSVGIGQISSEVPQNLSASRPQDRQFILSSKKLLLSDSGFYLCAWSRTRRSGANVLTFGAGSRLTVL.

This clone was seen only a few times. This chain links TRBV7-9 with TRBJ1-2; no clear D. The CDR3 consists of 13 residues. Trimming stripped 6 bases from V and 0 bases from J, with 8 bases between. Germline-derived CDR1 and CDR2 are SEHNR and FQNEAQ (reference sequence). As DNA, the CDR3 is TGTGCCAGCAGGGGCATCGCTAACTATGGCTACACCTTC. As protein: CASRGIANYGYTF.

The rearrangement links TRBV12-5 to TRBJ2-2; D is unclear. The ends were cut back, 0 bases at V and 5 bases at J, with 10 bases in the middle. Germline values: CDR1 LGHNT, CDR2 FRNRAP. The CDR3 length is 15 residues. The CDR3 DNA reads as TGTGCTAGTGGTTTGGTCGCAGGTCTTACCGGGGAGCTGTTTTTT. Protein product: CASGLVAGLTGELFF.

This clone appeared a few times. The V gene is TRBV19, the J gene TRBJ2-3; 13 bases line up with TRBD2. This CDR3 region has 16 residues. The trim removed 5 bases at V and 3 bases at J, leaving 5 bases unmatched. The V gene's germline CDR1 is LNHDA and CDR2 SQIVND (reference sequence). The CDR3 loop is CASSFMGLAGTDTQYF. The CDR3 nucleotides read TGTGCCAGTAGTTTTATGGGACTAGCGGGAACAGATACGCAGTATTTT.

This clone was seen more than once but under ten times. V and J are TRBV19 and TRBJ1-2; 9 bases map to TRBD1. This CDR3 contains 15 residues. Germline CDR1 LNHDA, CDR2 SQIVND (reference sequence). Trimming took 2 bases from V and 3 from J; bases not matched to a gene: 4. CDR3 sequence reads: CASSISRDRDYGYTF. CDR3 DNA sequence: TGTGCCAGTAGTATATCCCGGGACAGGGACTATGGCTACACCTTC. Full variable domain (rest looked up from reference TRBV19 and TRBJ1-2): DGGITQSPKYLFRKEGQNVTLSCEQNLNHDAMYWYRQDPGQGLRLIYYSQIVNDFQKGDIAEGYSVSREKKESFPLTVTSAQKNPTAFYLCASSISRDRDYGYTFGSGTRLTVV.

This CDR3 reads CASSYATGGYEQYF. CDR3 nucleotides: TGTGCCAGCAGTTACGCGACAGGCGGCTACGAGCAGTACTTC. J is TRBJ2-5 and V is TRBV6-5; perhaps TRBD1 as D (6 bases). The J call is in doubt because the DNA end fits TRBJ2-7 better. CDR1 MNHEY and CDR2 SVGAGI come from the germline V gene. CDR3 length: 14 residues.

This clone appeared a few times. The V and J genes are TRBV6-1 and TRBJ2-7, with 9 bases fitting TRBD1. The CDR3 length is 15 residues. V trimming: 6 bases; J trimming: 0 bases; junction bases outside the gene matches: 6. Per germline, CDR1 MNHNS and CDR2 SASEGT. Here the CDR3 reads CASSAGTGSSYEQYF. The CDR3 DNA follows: TGTGCCAGCAGCGCTGGGACAGGGAGCTCCTACGAGCAGTACTTC.

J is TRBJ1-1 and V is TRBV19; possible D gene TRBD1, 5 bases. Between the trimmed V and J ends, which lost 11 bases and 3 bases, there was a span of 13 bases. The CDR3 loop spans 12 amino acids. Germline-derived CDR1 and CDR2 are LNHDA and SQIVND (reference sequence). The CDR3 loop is CARTGEDTEAFF. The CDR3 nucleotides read TGTGCCCGGACGGGGGAGGACACTGAAGCTTTCTTT.

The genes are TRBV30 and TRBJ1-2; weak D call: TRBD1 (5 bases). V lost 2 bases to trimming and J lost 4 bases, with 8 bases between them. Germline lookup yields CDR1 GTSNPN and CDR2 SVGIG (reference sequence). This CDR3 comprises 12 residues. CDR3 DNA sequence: TGTGCCTGGAGTTCAGGGTTCTATGGCTACACCTTC. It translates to CAWSSGFYGYTF.

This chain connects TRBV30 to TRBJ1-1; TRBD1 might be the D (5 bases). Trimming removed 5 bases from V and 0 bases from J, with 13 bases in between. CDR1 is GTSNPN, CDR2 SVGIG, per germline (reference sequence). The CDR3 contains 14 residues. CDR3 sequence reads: CAWDSGLMNTEAFF. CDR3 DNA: TGTGCCTGGGACTCGGGACTGATGAACACTGAAGCTTTCTTT.

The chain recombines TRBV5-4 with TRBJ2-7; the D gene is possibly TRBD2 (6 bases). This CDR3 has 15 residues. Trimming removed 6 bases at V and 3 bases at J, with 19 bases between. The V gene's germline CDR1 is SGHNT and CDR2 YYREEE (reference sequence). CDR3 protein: CASTVSPRGIYEQYF. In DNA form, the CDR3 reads TGTGCCAGCACCGTTAGCCCGCGGGGAATCTACGAGCAGTACTTC. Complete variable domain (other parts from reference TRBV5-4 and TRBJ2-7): ETGVTQSPTHLIKTRGQQVTLRCSSQSGHNTVSWYQQALGQGPQFIFQYYREEENGRGNFPPRFSGLQFPNYSSELNVNALELDDSALYLCASTVSPRGIYEQYFGPGTRLTVT.